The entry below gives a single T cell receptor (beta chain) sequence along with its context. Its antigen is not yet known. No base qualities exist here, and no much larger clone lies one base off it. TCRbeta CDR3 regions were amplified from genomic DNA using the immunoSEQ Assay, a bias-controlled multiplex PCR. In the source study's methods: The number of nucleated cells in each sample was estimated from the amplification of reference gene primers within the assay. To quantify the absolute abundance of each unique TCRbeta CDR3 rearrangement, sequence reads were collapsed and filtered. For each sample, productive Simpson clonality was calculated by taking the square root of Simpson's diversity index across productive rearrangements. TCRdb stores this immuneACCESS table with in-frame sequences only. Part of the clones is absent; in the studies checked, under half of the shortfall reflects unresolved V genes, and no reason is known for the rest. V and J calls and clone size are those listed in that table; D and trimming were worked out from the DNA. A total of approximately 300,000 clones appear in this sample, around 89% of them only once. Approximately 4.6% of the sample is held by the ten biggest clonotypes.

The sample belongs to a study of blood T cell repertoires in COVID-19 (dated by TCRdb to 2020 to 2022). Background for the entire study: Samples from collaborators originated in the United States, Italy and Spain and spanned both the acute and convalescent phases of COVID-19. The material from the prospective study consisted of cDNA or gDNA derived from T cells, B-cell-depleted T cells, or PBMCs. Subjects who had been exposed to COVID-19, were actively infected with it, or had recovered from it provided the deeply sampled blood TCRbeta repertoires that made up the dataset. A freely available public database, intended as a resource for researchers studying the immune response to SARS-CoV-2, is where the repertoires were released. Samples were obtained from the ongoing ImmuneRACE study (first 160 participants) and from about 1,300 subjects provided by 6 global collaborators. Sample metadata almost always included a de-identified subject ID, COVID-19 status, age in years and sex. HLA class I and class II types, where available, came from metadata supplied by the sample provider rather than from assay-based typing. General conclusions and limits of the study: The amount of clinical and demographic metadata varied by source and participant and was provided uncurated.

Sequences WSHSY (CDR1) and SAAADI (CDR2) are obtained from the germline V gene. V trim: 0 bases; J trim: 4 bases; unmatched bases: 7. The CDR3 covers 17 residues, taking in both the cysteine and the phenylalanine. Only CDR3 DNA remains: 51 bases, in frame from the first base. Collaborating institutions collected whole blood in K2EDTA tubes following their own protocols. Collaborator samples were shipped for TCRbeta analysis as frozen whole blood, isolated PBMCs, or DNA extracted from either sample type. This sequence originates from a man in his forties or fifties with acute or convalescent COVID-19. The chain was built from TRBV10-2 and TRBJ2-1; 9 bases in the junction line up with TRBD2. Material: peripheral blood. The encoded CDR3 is CASSESWEAGGYNEQFF. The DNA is TGCGCCAGCAGTGAGTCGTGGGAAGCGGGGGGTTACAATGAGCAGTTCTTC.